Following are 13 T cell receptor beta chains from one sample sequenced in a study of T cell responses to AZD1222 COVID-19 vaccine. Only in-frame clones appear in the TCRdb table, and some are missing; sequencing was by immunoSEQ multiplex PCR. Of about 140,000 clones listed, almost 95% are singletons. The sequencing used peripheral blood, collected on day 0 of AZD1222 vaccination. The receptors were sampled from an adult in good health.

This chain links TRBV18 with TRBJ2-7; 8 bases line up with TRBD2. The junction had 9 bases not matched to a gene; V was cut back by 5 bases and J by 6 bases. The CDR3 consists of 14 residues. Germline V gives CDR1 KGHSH, CDR2 LQKENI. The CDR3 DNA is TGTGCCAGCTCAGCCCCCGGGGGGGGTAGCGAGCAGTACTTC. This encodes CASSAPGGGSEQYF.

CDR3 loop: CASSFSIGLAGAPSYEQYF. As DNA, the CDR3 is TGTGCCAGCAGCTTTTCTATAGGGCTAGCGGGCGCCCCTTCCTACGAGCAGTACTTC. The V call is TRBV5-6, the J call TRBJ2-7; 8 positions match TRBD2. This CDR3 spans 19 amino acids. The germline V gene encodes CDR1 SGHDT and CDR2 YYEEEE. The V segment lost 2 bases and the J segment 1 base; nucleotides outside the gene matches: 17. Looking up the rest from reference TRBV5-6 and TRBJ2-7 gives the full variable domain: DAGVTQSPTHLIKTRGQQVTLRCSPKSGHDTVSWYQQALGQGPQFIFQYYEEEERQRGNFPDRFSGHQFPNYSSELNVNALLLGDSALYLCASSFSIGLAGAPSYEQYFGPGTRLTVT.

This sequence joins TRBV7-8 and TRBJ1-2; D possibly corresponds to TRBD1 (5 bases). In germline, CDR1 is SGHVS, CDR2 FQNEAQ. Trimming took off 2 bases at V and 8 bases at J, with 21 bases between the two ends. The CDR3 sequence is 16 residues long. CDR3 DNA: TGTGCCAGCAGCTTAAAGAGGGGCAAGCATATAGGAGGCTACACCTTC. It codes for CASSLKRGKHIGGYTF.

This chain connects TRBV12-3 or TRBV12-4 to TRBJ1-1; no definite D call. Between the trimmed V and J ends, which lost 8 bases and 1 base, there was a span of 11 bases. CDR3 size: 13 residues. CDR3 nucleotides: TGTGCCAGCGCCCATCATAGGAACACTGAAGCTTTCTTT. Its protein product is CASAHHRNTEAFF.

A single count supports this clone. The gene calls are TRBV21-1 and TRBJ1-4. TRBV21-1 is termed a pseudogene. CDR3 length equals 16 residues. CDR3 nucleotide sequence: TGTGCCAGCAGCAAAGCCGAGGGGGGCACTAATGAAAAACTGTTTTTT. Translating it yields CASSKAEGGTNEKLFF.

J is TRBJ1-1 and V is TRBV19; D ambiguous. The CDR3 runs 14 residues. Trimming removed 5 bases from V and 1 base from J, with 11 bases in between. The germline V gene has CDR1 LNHDA and CDR2 SQIVND (reference sequence). The CDR3 protein is CASSHQSGNTEAFF. The CDR3 nucleotides read TGTGCCAGTAGTCATCAATCCGGGAACACTGAAGCTTTCTTT.

This clone was observed a single time. The chain links TRBV7-3 to TRBJ2-1, with 7 bases fitting TRBD1. In germline, CDR1 is SGHTA, CDR2 FQGTGA. Germline trimming cut 6 bases from V and 0 bases from J; bases unmatched to any gene: 5. The CDR3 spans 15 residues. The CDR3 sequence: CASSSQGSSYNEQFF. The CDR3 DNA reads TGTGCCAGCAGTTCACAGGGGAGCTCCTACAATGAGCAGTTCTTC. Full variable domain (outside the CDR3, taken from reference TRBV7-3 and TRBJ2-1): GAGVSQTPSNKVTEKGKYVELRCDPISGHTALYWYRQSLGQGPEFLIYFQGTGAADDSGLPNDRFFAVRPEGSVSTLKIQRTERGDSAVYLCASSSQGSSYNEQFFGPGTRLTVL.

The J gene is TRBJ2-7, the V gene TRBV4-2; 7 bases fit TRBD1. The CDR3 extends over 13 amino acids. The ends lost 4 bases at V and 8 bases at J; junction bases unmatched: 8. Germline loops: CDR1 LGHNA, CDR2 YNFKEQ. The CDR3 loop is CASSRDREGQQYF. Here the CDR3 DNA reads TGTGCCAGCAGCCGAGACAGGGAAGGCCAGCAGTACTTC.

V usage is TRBV29-1 and J usage is TRBJ2-7, with 9 bases aligning to TRBD2. From germline, CDR1 is SQVTM and CDR2 ANQGSEA. The J segment lost 2 bases and the V segment lost 7 bases, leaving 9 bases of the junction unmatched. The CDR3 consists of 14 residues. The CDR3 reads CSGTTGLAPYEQYF. The DNA of the CDR3 is TGCAGCGGGACCACCGGACTAGCGCCCTACGAGCAGTACTTC.

CDR3 region: CASSEIFATYEQYF. The CDR3 coding sequence is TGTGCCAGCTCGGAGATTTTTGCCACCTACGAGCAGTACTTC. The chain has TRBV6-5 and TRBJ2-7, with unresolved D. The CDR3 has 14 amino acids. Germline CDR1 MNHEY, CDR2 SVGAGI. Deletions cut 8 bases from V and 2 bases from J, with 16 bases between.

The chain uses TRBV9 and TRBJ1-1; the D gene is possibly TRBD1 (6 bases). The CDR3 runs 15 residues. Germline lookup yields CDR1 SGDLS and CDR2 YYNGEE. V was trimmed by 4 bases and J by 1 base, leaving 14 bases between them. This CDR3 reads CASSPGGPTNTEAFF. Written as DNA, the CDR3 is TGTGCCAGCAGCCCCGGGGGGCCGACGAACACTGAAGCTTTCTTT.

The genes are TRBV27 and TRBJ1-2; the D is unclear. This CDR3 region has 12 residues. The germline V gene has CDR1 MNHEY and CDR2 SMNVEV (reference sequence). Trimming took off 6 bases at V and 1 base at J, with 6 bases between the two ends. CDR3 sequence: CASSPDNYGYTF. In DNA, the CDR3 is TGTGCCAGCAGCCCAGATAACTATGGCTACACCTTC.

A single count supports this clone. The V call is TRBV30, the J call TRBJ1-2; D ambiguous. CDR3 size: 11 residues. V was shortened by 0 bases and J by 6 bases, with 5 bases between the two germline ends. The germline V gene encodes CDR1 GTSNPN and CDR2 SVGIG (reference sequence). The CDR3 DNA reads TGTGCCTGGAGTGTATCGGATGGCTACACCTTC. It yields the protein CAWSVSDGYTF.